The clone carrying this TCR beta chain was observed many times. Preparing the TCRbeta library involved the use of unique molecular identifiers. One entry per CDR3 protein, called by TCRdb with MiXCR from the PCR reads. The sample has 150,000 to 200,000 distinct CDR3 sequences, around 6.8% seen once. These data originate in a study of T-cell reconstitution after alpha-beta-depleted transplantation in children. The CDR3 contains 16 residues. The V segment lost 2 bases and the J segment 3 bases; nucleotides outside the gene matches: 8. The germline V gene encodes CDR1 DFQATT and CDR2 SNEGSKA (reference sequence).

The source is a human donor who donated a stem cell graft to a child with Wiskott-Aldrich syndrome. This sequence joins TRBV20-1 and TRBJ2-1, with 9 positions matching TRBD1. The source material was PBMCs from the stem cell graft donor, sampled from the stem cell graft. CDR3 DNA: TGCAGTGCTAGATCCAGGACAGGGGAGAACTACAATGAGCAGTTCTTC. It is translated as CSARSRTGENYNEQFF.